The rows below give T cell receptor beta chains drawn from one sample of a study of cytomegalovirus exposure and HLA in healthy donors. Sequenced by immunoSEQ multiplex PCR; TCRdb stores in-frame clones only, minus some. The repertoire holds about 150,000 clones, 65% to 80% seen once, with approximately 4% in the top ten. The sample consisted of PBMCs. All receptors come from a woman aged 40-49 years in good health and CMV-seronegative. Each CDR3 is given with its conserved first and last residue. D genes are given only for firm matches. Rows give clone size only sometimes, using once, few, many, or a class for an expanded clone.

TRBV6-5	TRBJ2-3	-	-	CASRREGGSTDTQYF	TGTGCCAGCAGAAGGGAGGGGGGCAGCACAGATACGCAGTATTTT
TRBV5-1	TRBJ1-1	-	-	CASSLRGDTEAFF	TGCGCCAGCAGCTTGCGGGGAGACACTGAAGCTTTCTTT
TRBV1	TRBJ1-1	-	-	CTSSQEGHLNTEAFF	TGCACCAGCAGCCAAGAGGGACACCTTAACACTGAAGCTTTCTTT
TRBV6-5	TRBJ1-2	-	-	CASSYSGTPNYGYTF	TGTGCCAGCAGTTACTCCGGGACACCTAACTATGGCTACACCTTC
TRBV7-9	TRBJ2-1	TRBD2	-	CASSLGEGPTYNEQFF	TGTGCCAGCAGCCTCGGGGAGGGGCCGACCTACAATGAGCAGTTCTTC
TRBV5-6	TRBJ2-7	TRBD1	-	CASRRTGRMGEQYF	TGTGCCAGCAGGAGGACAGGTCGAATGGGCGAGCAGTACTTC
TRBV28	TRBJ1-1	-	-	CASSTSTVNTEAFF	-
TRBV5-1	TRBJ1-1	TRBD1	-	CASSPYRGNTEAFF	TGCGCCAGCAGCCCGTACAGGGGGAACACTGAAGCTTTCTTT
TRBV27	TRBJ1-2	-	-	CASSFPAGNGYTF	TGTGCCAGCAGTTTCCCCGCAGGGAATGGCTACACCTTC
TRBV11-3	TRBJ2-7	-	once	CASSLTAYEQYF	TGTGCCAGCAGCTTGACAGCCTACGAGCAGTACTTC
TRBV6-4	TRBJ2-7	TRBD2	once	CASRGGASGPYEQYF	TGTGCCAGCAGGGGGGGTGCTAGCGGACCCTACGAGCAGTACTTC
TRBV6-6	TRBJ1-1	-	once	CASSLGGNTEAFF	TGTGCCAGCAGTCTCGGAGGGAACACTGAAGCTTTCTTT
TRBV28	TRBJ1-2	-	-	CASSLQQESYGYTF	TGTGCCAGCAGTTTACAACAGGAGTCCTATGGCTACACCTTC
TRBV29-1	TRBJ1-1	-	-	CSVERGRNTEAFF	TGCAGCGTTGAAAGGGGTCGGAACACTGAAGCTTTCTTT
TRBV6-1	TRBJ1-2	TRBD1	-	CASRGTATYGYTF	TGTGCCAGCAGGGGGACAGCTACCTATGGCTACACCTTC
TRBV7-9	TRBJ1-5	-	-	CASSPGRPYSNQPQHF	TGTGCCAGCAGCCCAGGGAGGCCGTATAGCAATCAGCCCCAGCATTTT
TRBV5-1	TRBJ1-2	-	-	CASSLQGEGYTF	TGCGCCAGCAGCTTACAGGGAGAAGGCTACACCTTC
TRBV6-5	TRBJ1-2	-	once	CASSYSPVGYTF	TGTGCCAGCAGTTACTCTCCGGTTGGCTACACCTTC
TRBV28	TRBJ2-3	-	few	CASSLSGQGLPSTDTQYF	TGTGCCAGCAGTTTAAGTGGTCAGGGGCTCCCCAGCACAGATACGCAGTATTTT
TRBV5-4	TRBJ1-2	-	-	CASNSAGRGYGYTF	TGTGCCAGCAACTCCGCGGGGCGCGGGTATGGCTACACCTTC
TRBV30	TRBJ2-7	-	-	CAWSTGSSYEQYF	TGTGCCTGGAGTACAGGGAGCTCCTACGAGCAGTACTTC
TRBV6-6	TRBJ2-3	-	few	CASKNAGLTIADTQYF	TGTGCCAGCAAAAATGCAGGGCTAACAATCGCAGATACGCAGTATTTT